This TCR beta chain was sequenced in a study of T cell changes during pregnancy in multiple sclerosis. The CDR3 consists of 16 residues. The V gene's germline CDR1 is LGHNA and CDR2 YNFKEQ. The J segment lost 2 bases and the V segment lost 4 bases, leaving 2 bases of the junction unmatched. The data were produced by immunoSEQ multiplex PCR, yet TCRdb's version contains in-frame clones alone and is incomplete. The sample lists 65,000 to 90,000 clones; roughly 92% were seen once. This TCR was sampled from a female donor in good health, enrolled as a control in a pregnancy study. The chain has TRBV4-2 and TRBJ2-2; 12 bases line up with TRBD1. This specimen consisted of peripheral blood, obtained in the third trimester of pregnancy. CDR3 amino acids: CASSPGTGGNTGELFF. CDR3 bases: TGTGCCAGCAGCCCCGGGACAGGGGGCAACACCGGGGAGCTGTTTTTT.